Listed here are 25 T cell receptor beta chains from one sample, sequenced in a study of shared clonotypes between healthy human individuals. Some clones are missing from TCRdb's copy, which holds only in-frame ones; the method was immunoSEQ multiplex PCR. Of 2,500,000 or so clones listed, under 95% are singletons. Sequencing input: naive CD4+ T cells from PBMCs. Specified subset: CD45RA+ positively selected. The receptors were sampled from a man between 18 and 35 years old in good health. Some clones in this sample may be carry-over from other donors' samples.

Comment on this clone: This sample includes further DNA sequences coding for the same CDR3. The chain recombines TRBV6-5 with TRBJ2-7; the D gene is possibly TRBD2 (5 bases). The germline V and J ends were trimmed by 5 bases and 1 base, with 9 bases remaining between them. Per the germline V gene, CDR1 is MNHEY and CDR2 is SVGAGI. The CDR3 covers 13 residues. CDR3 in DNA: TGTGCCAGCAGTCGAGGGATTTCCTACGAGCAGTACTTC. It translates to CASSRGISYEQYF.

The CDR3 bases are TGCGCCAGCAGCTCGAGATCCGGGACAGGGTATCCCCTCCACTTT. Translated, it gives CASSSRSGTGYPLHF. The chain recombines TRBV4-1 with TRBJ1-6, with 9 positions matching TRBD1. The CDR3 loop spans 15 amino acids. The V segment lost 5 bases and the J segment 13 bases; nucleotides outside the gene matches: 12. From germline, CDR1 is MGHRA and CDR2 YSYEKL.

The chain links TRBV28 to TRBJ2-3; TRBD2 might be the D (6 bases). The CDR3 loop spans 18 amino acids. The V gene's germline CDR1 is MDHEN and CDR2 SYDVKM. V was cut by 2 bases and J by 0 bases, with 18 bases left in between. The CDR3 loop is CASSLPPFWRASTDTQYF. CDR3 nucleotides: TGTGCCAGCAGTTTACCTCCATTTTGGAGGGCTAGCACAGATACGCAGTATTTT.

The chain carries TRBV10-3 and TRBJ1-5, with unresolved D. Trimming took 0 bases from V and 10 from J, leaving 7 bases between them. This CDR3 has 12 amino acids. The germline V gene encodes CDR1 ENHRY and CDR2 SYGVKD. The CDR3 sequence is CAISESGGPQHF. The CDR3 DNA follows: TGTGCCATCAGTGAGTCGGGAGGACCCCAGCATTTT.

The gene calls are TRBV11-1 and TRBJ2-2; D gene uncertain. Per germline, CDR1 SGHAT and CDR2 FQDESV (reference sequence). The ends were cut back, 7 bases at V and 5 bases at J, with 11 bases in the middle. The CDR3 contains 13 residues. CDR3: CASTLPDTGELFF. In DNA, the CDR3 is TGTGCCAGCACCCTTCCCGATACCGGGGAGCTGTTTTTT.

This sequence joins TRBV10-1 and TRBJ1-5; D unclear. CDR1 and CDR2 from the germline V gene are WNHNN and SYGVQD (reference sequence). There are 13 residues in the CDR3. V was pared by 10 bases and J by 0 bases, with 10 bases between. CDR3 sequence: CANPRGSNQPQHF. CDR3 nucleotide sequence: TGCGCCAACCCCCGGGGTAGCAATCAGCCCCAGCATTTT.

This clone appeared a few times. The chain carries TRBV7-2 and TRBJ1-5; 7 bases are shared with TRBD1. Trimming cost V 6 bases and J 2 bases; bases outside gene matches: 7. CDR3 size: 15 residues. Germline CDR1 and CDR2: SGHTA and FQGNSA. CDR3 DNA sequence: TGTGCCAGCAGACCAGGGGGAGTTGGCAATCAGCCCCAGCATTTT. Encoded protein: CASRPGGVGNQPQHF.

J is TRBJ1-5 and V is TRBV5-8; D not certain. This CDR3 comprises 16 residues. CDR1 SGHTS and CDR2 YDEGEE come from the germline V gene. V was pared by 2 bases and J by 4 bases, with 16 bases between. DNA of the CDR3: TGTGCCAGCAGCTTAGAACGACGGGGAGGGAATCAGCCCCAGCATTTT. Translated: CASSLERRGGNQPQHF.

The CDR3 coding sequence is TGCGCCAGCAGCTTGTTTGGCGGGAGGGGCAATGAGCAGTTCTTC. It specifies CASSLFGGRGNEQFF. The chain carries TRBV5-1 and TRBJ2-1, with 9 nucleotides matching TRBD2. The CDR3 covers 15 residues. V trimming: 1 base; J trimming: 6 bases; junction bases outside the gene matches: 5. The V gene's germline CDR1 is SGHRS and CDR2 YFSETQ.

The rearrangement uses TRBV10-3 and TRBJ2-3; 8 nucleotides align to TRBD2. The CDR3 loop spans 16 amino acids. Per germline, CDR1 ENHRY and CDR2 SYGVKD. Trimming at V came to 7 bases and at J to 2 bases, leaving 11 bases not matched to a gene. CDR3 sequence (DNA): TGTGCCATCAATTCTGGACTAGCCTTTTTCACAGATACGCAGTATTTT. Translated: CAINSGLAFFTDTQYF.

The V call is TRBV6-6, the J call TRBJ2-3, with D possibly matching TRBD2 (5 bases). The germline gives CDR1 MNHNY, CDR2 SVGAGI (reference sequence). This CDR3 has 15 residues. Between the trimmed V and J ends, which lost 0 bases and 6 bases, there was a span of 13 bases. This CDR3 reads CASSYSSGPRDTQYF. CDR3 nucleotides: TGTGCCAGCAGTTACTCGAGCGGACCCCGGGATACGCAGTATTTT.

The chain uses TRBV29-1 and TRBJ2-5; 7 nucleotides line up with TRBD1. Trimming removed 7 bases from V and 0 bases from J; junction bases left unmatched: 11. The germline gives CDR1 SQVTM, CDR2 ANQGSEA. The CDR3 is 15 amino acids. DNA of the CDR3: TGCAGCGCCCTAGGTAGGGGGCTGTACCAAGAGACCCAGTACTTC. It codes for CSALGRGLYQETQYF. Full variable domain (rest looked up from reference TRBV29-1 and TRBJ2-5): SAVISQKPSRDICQRGTSLTIQCQVDSQVTMMFWYRQQPGQSLTLIATANQGSEATYESGFVIDKFPISRPNLTFSTLTVSNMSPEDSSIYLCSALGRGLYQETQYFGPGTRLLVL.

The count of this clone is one. This chain links TRBV19 with TRBJ1-1; D unresolved. Trimming shortened V by 3 bases and J by 10 bases, and 15 bases separated the two germline ends. The CDR3 is 13 amino acids. Germline V gene lookup returns CDR1 LNHDA and CDR2 SQIVND (reference sequence). The CDR3 sequence is CASSISIQTSAFF. The CDR3 DNA sequence: TGTGCCAGTAGTATCAGCATACAAACTTCAGCTTTCTTT.

This chain joins TRBV7-2 and TRBJ2-3, with D possibly TRBD2 on 5 matching bases. This CDR3 is built from 15 residues. CDR1 and CDR2 from the germline V gene are SGHTA and FQGNSA. The V gene lost 0 bases and the J gene lost 6 bases, with 13 bases spanning the gap. The CDR3 loop reads CASSLALGPRDTQYF. CDR3 in DNA: TGTGCCAGCAGCTTAGCACTAGGCCCAAGGGATACGCAGTATTTT.

V is TRBV4-2 and J is TRBJ1-5; D might be TRBD1 (6 bases). V dropped 2 bases and J dropped 2 bases, with 13 bases sitting between them. CDR3 size: 16 residues. Germline values: CDR1 LGHNA, CDR2 YNFKEQ. CDR3 nucleotides: TGTGCCAGCAGCCAACCGAACAACAGGGGCAATCAGCCCCAGCATTTT. Encoded protein: CASSQPNNRGNQPQHF.

The chain couples TRBV27 to TRBJ2-5, with TRBD1 matching over 8 bases. Germline V gene lookup returns CDR1 MNHEY and CDR2 SMNVEV (reference sequence). J gave up 5 bases and V 2 bases, and 4 bases lay outside the gene matches. The CDR3 extends over 14 amino acids. The CDR3 bases are TGTGCCAGCAGTTTACAGGGGGCAAGGGAGACCCAGTACTTC. This codes for CASSLQGARETQYF.

This clone occurred once. The chain is built from TRBV7-9 and TRBJ1-2; TRBD1 matches 8 bases. CDR1 is SEHNR, CDR2 FQNEAQ, per germline (reference sequence). The CDR3 length is 13 residues. J gave up 7 bases and V 2 bases, and 3 bases lay outside the gene matches. This CDR3 reads CASSLQGAGGYTF. The CDR3 DNA is TGTGCCAGCAGCTTACAGGGGGCAGGTGGCTACACCTTC.

This chain's CDR3 is CASSLEYRPNTEAFF. CDR3 coding DNA: TGTGCCAGCAGCTTGGAGTACAGACCGAACACTGAAGCTTTCTTT. V gene TRBV5-6 combines with J gene TRBJ1-1; D call uncertain. The V and J ends lost 0 bases and 1 base respectively, with 10 bases between them. CDR1 and CDR2 (germline): SGHDT, YYEEEE. The CDR3 sequence is 15 residues long.

The chain links TRBV19 to TRBJ2-1, with TRBD2 identical over 10 bases. The J segment lost 0 bases and the V segment lost 5 bases, leaving 1 base of the junction unmatched. The CDR3 extends over 15 amino acids. The germline CDR1 and CDR2 sequences are LNHDA and SQIVND (reference sequence). CDR3 coding DNA: TGTGCCAGTAGTTCTAGCGGGAGCTCCTACAATGAGCAGTTCTTC. It specifies CASSSSGSSYNEQFF.

V gene TRBV6-1 combines with J gene TRBJ2-7; 9 bases match TRBD1. CDR1 and CDR2 (germline): MNHNS, SASEGT. V shed 2 bases, J shed 2 bases, and the junction held 4 bases outside the gene matches. CDR3 length equals 15 residues. The CDR3 is CASSELGQGPYEQYF. CDR3 DNA sequence: TGTGCCAGCAGTGAATTGGGACAGGGACCCTACGAGCAGTACTTC.

This chain connects TRBV2 to TRBJ1-1; tentative D call: TRBD1 (5 bases). The CDR3 consists of 14 residues. Germline assignment: CDR1 SNHLY and CDR2 FYNNEI. V gave up 9 bases and J gave up 5 bases, with 19 bases separating them. The CDR3 DNA sequence: TGTGCCAGGCCCTTGGGGCAGGGCGGGACTGAAGCTTTCTTT. Residues: CARPLGQGGTEAFF.

The CDR3 region is CASSLGGLAPDTQYF. The CDR3 nucleotides are TGTGCCAGCAGCTTAGGGGGACTAGCACCCGATACGCAGTATTTT. The V call is TRBV7-3, the J call TRBJ2-3; 9 nucleotides align to TRBD2. Germline V gene sequence: CDR1 SGHTA, CDR2 FQGTGA. The CDR3 has 15 residues. V was clipped by 2 bases and J by 6 bases; unmatched bases: 6.

The chain links TRBV18 to TRBJ2-1, with TRBD2 matching over 9 bases. Germline loops: CDR1 KGHSH, CDR2 LQKENI. The V gene end was trimmed by 6 bases and the J gene end by 9 bases; junction bases not matched to a gene: 9. CDR3 length: 14 residues. The CDR3, as DNA: TGTGCCAGCTCCCCTCCTAGCGGGAATGTTGAGCAGTTCTTC. Amino acid sequence: CASSPPSGNVEQFF.

The genes are TRBV30 and TRBJ2-2; maybe TRBD1 (7 bases). The length of the CDR3 is 13 residues. V was shortened by 5 bases and J by 6 bases, with 13 bases between the two germline ends. CDR1 and CDR2 from the germline V gene are GTSNPN and SVGIG (reference sequence). The DNA for the CDR3 is TGTGCCTGGGGAGGGGGCACGGCCGGGGAGCTGTTTTTT. Translation gives CAWGGGTAGELFF.

The rearrangement uses TRBV2 and TRBJ2-3; D is possibly TRBD1 (6 bases). CDR1 and CDR2 from the germline V gene are SNHLY and FYNNEI. The CDR3 totals 13 residues. V lost 3 bases and J lost 4, with 8 bases in between. This chain's CDR3 is CASSEWGPDTQYF. CDR3 in DNA: TGTGCCAGCAGTGAGTGGGGGCCAGATACGCAGTATTTT. The full variable domain, in which reference TRBV2 and TRBJ2-3 provide the parts outside the CDR3, is EPEVTQTPSHQVTQMGQEVILRCVPISNHLYFYWYRQILGQKVEFLVSFYNNEISEKSEIFDDQFSVERPDGSNFTLKIRSTKLEDSAMYFCASSEWGPDTQYFGPGTRLTVL.